This TCR beta chain derives from a study of identical twins. Each CDR3 protein gets one entry after TCRdb re-called the 5' RACE reads with MiXCR. The sample carries roughly 190,000 distinct CDR3 sequences, 15% to 20% recorded once. Notes on the study in general: For cord blood, abundant beta clonotypes had fewer insertions, unlike memory repertoires, which showed none.

To note about this clonotype: Its antigen is not identified.

Separately, the same data were catalogued under a study of T cells expressing NK-cell markers.

The sample comprised CD8+ T cells sorted from blood. This receptor was obtained from a woman between 18 and 29 years old in good health.

CDR3 in amino acids: CASSELFSVADTQYF. As DNA, the CDR3 is TGTGCCAGCAGTGAATTGTTTAGCGTGGCAGATACGCAGTATTTT. The V call is TRBV2, the J call TRBJ2-3, with D tentatively TRBD2 (5 bases). Germline CDR1 reads SNHLY; CDR2 reads FYNNEI. This CDR3 spans 15 amino acids. V lost 2 bases and J lost 4, with 13 bases in between.